Sequencing of this T cell receptor beta chain was carried out in a study of identical twins. Germline loops: CDR1 MDHEN, CDR2 SYDVKM. This CDR3 region has 15 residues. The germline V and J ends were trimmed by 7 bases and 0 bases, with 12 bases remaining between them. This clonotype was found a few times. The cDNA had a unique molecular identifier and a template-switch universal primer site. TCRdb ran MiXCR on the 5' RACE reads and lists one entry per CDR3 protein. The profile shows around 690,000 distinct CDR3 sequences, 21% of them singletons. These data were likewise used in another study, on T cells expressing NK-cell markers. This second study notes: A handful of donors showed these clonotypes also leading the CD3+CD56-NKG2C+ fraction.

Sequencing was performed on PBMCs. The V call is TRBV28, the J call TRBJ2-2; D unclear. The clonotype originates from a woman aged 18-29 years in good health. The DNA of the CDR3 is TGTGCCAGCAAAAGAACAGTAACGAACACCGGGGAGCTGTTTTTT. Protein product: CASKRTVTNTGELFF.